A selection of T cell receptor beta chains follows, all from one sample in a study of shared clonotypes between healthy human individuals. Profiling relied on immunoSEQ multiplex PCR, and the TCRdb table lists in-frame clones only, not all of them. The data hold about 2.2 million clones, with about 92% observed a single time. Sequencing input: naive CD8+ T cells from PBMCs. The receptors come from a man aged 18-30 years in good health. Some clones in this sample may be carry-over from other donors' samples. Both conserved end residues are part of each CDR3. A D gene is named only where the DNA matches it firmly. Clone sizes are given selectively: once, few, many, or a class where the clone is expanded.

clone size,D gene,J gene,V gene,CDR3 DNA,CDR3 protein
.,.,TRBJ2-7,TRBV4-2,TGTGCCAGCAGCCAAGATCGGGATAAATTTTACGAGCAGTACTTC,CASSQDRDKFYEQYF
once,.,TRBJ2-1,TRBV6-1,TGTGCCAGCAGTGAAGATCCTCGGTGGTTATTCCTTGAGTTTGAGCAGTTCTTC,CASSEDPRWLFLEFEQFF
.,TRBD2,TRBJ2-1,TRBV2,TGTGCCAGCAGTGAGACTAGCGGGAATTTATACAATGAGCAGTTCTTC,CASSETSGNLYNEQFF
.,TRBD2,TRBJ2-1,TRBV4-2,TGTGCCAGCAGCCAAGAGTATAGCGGGAGTGGTAATGAGCAGTTCTTC,CASSQEYSGSGNEQFF
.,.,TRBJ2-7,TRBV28,TGTGCCAGCAGTTTTCGGGCGGCAATCTCCTACGAGCAGTACTTC,CASSFRAAISYEQYF
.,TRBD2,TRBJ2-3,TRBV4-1,TGCGCCAGCAGCCTAACTAGCGGGAGGGGCACAGATACGCAGTATTTT,CASSLTSGRGTDTQYF
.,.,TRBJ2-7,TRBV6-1,TGTGCCAGCAGTGAAGGCGGCTCCTACGAGCAGTACTTC,CASSEGGSYEQYF
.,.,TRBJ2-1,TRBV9,TGTGCCAGCAGCCCCTTCGGGGACTACAATGAGCAGTTCTTC,CASSPFGDYNEQFF
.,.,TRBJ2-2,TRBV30,TGTGCCTGGAGTGTACTCGAGGGATACACCGGGGAGCTGTTTTTT,CAWSVLEGYTGELFF
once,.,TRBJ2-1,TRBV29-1,TGCAGCGTTATAACCTTGGGTGGTGAGCAGTTCTTC,CSVITLGGEQFF
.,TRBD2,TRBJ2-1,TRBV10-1,TGCGCCAGCAGTTCCGGGACTAGCGGGACGGATGAGCAGTTCTTC,CASSSGTSGTDEQFF
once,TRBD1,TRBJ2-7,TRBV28,TGTGCCAGCAGTCTCCGGGACAGGGGCAACGAGCAGTACTTC,CASSLRDRGNEQYF
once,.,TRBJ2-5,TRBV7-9,TGTGCCAGCAGCTTAGTTGGTCGGGCGGAGACCCAGTACTTC,CASSLVGRAETQYF
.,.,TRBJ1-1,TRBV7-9,TGTGCCAGCAGCGCCAGGAGGGGCTCTCAGAACACTGAAGCTTTCTTT,CASSARRGSQNTEAFF
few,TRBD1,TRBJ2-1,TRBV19,TGTGCCAGTAGTCCGTACAGGGGGAATACCAATGAGCAGTTCTTC,CASSPYRGNTNEQFF
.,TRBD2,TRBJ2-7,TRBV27,TGTGCCAGCAGTTTACTAGCGGGAGTAAACGAGCAGTACTTC,CASSLLAGVNEQYF
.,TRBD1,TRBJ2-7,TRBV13,TGTGCCAGCAGCTATTTACAGGGGAACGAGCAGTACTTC,CASSYLQGNEQYF
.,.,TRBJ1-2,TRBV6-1,TGTGCCAGCAGGGCGGGGTCGGGGACCTATGGCTACACCTTC,CASRAGSGTYGYTF
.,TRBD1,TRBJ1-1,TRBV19,TGTGCCAGCTGGACGGGGGACAGCCTGAACACTGAAGCTTTCTTT,CASWTGDSLNTEAFF
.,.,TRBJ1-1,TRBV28,TGTGCCAGCAGTCCCCCGTTGGACACTGAAGCTTTCTTT,CASSPPLDTEAFF
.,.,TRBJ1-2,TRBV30,TGTGCCTCCGAGTCCGGCGGCGTCCCCTATGGCTACACCTTC,CASESGGVPYGYTF
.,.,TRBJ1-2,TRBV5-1,TGCGCCAGCAGCTTGTACTGGATGAGCGGTGGCTACACCTTC,CASSLYWMSGGYTF
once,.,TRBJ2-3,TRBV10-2,TGCGCCAGCGGGGCATTCAGCACAGATACGCAGTATTTT,CASGAFSTDTQYF